This TCR beta chain was sequenced in a study of cytomegalovirus exposure and HLA in healthy donors. Study-level points and caveats: The authors listed around 150 TCR beta chains as cytomegalovirus-associated.

With 60 Vbeta and 13 Jbeta primers, the PCR was carried out. Original methodology: Tens of millions of unique TCR beta chains, roughly 11 million of them shared, were counted by a later analysis. The assay was immunoSEQ multiplex PCR, and TCRdb's table has in-frame clones only and misses some. That table gives V, J and clone size, and the DNA gave D and trimming. Of approximately 120,000 clones in the sample, over 70% are singletons; the top ten hold roughly 4.1%. This CDR3 is 16 amino acids long. CDR1 and CDR2 from the germline V gene are LNHNV and YYDKDF (reference sequence). J gave up 4 bases and V 0 bases, and 6 bases lay outside the gene matches. Notes on this clone: Its cognate antigen is unknown.

The TCR sequence derives from a man between 18 and 35 years old in good health and CMV-seropositive. Material: PBMCs. The chain couples TRBV15 to TRBJ2-1, with 7 bases matching TRBD2. CDR3 region: CATSRERGGPYNEQFF. DNA of the CDR3: TGTGCCACCAGCAGAGAACGCGGGGGACCTTACAATGAGCAGTTCTTC.